What follows are 18 T cell receptor beta chains derived from one specimen sequenced in a study of T cell responses to AZD1222 COVID-19 vaccine. TCRdb's copy holds only in-frame clones and misses some; the assay was immunoSEQ multiplex PCR. The repertoire holds over 140,000 clones, with almost 95% as singletons. The sample in question was peripheral blood, obtained 28 days after the second AZD1222 dose. The source of these receptors is an adult who received the AZD1222 COVID-19 vaccine.

The V and J genes are TRBV11-2 and TRBJ1-4; perhaps TRBD1 as D (5 bases). V lost 4 bases and J lost 5, with 14 bases in between. This CDR3 region has 15 residues. Germline lookup yields CDR1 SGHAT and CDR2 FQNNGV. The CDR3 DNA follows: TGTGCCAGCAGCTGGGGCGGGTCGTACAATGAAAAACTGTTTTTT. This sequence encodes CASSWGGSYNEKLFF.

The chain joins TRBV6-5 to TRBJ1-2; TRBD1 matches 11 bases. CDR3 length: 14 amino acids. V lost 6 bases to trimming and J lost 4 bases; unmatched junction nucleotides: 4. Per germline, CDR1 MNHEY and CDR2 SVGAGI. The CDR3 sequence is CASRAGTGGYGYTF. DNA of the CDR3: TGTGCCAGCAGAGCCGGGACAGGGGGCTATGGCTACACCTTC.

The V call is TRBV3-1 (or the pseudogene TRBV3-2), the J call TRBJ1-1; the D gene is possibly TRBD1 (5 bases). CDR3 size: 14 residues. The ends were cut back, 7 bases at V and 3 bases at J, with 15 bases in the middle. Germline V gene lookup returns CDR1 LGHDT and CDR2 YNNKEL (reference sequence). DNA of the CDR3: TGTGCCAGCACCAAAAGGGGCGTGGACACTGAAGCTTTCTTT. It encodes CASTKRGVDTEAFF.

The DNA of the CDR3 is TGTGCCAGCAGCATCATGGACCTCTATGGCTACACCTTC. It codes for CASSIMDLYGYTF. The J gene is TRBJ1-2, the V gene TRBV11-2; the D is unclear. Germline assignment: CDR1 SGHAT and CDR2 FQNNGV. The CDR3 loop spans 13 amino acids. V lost 5 bases to trimming and J lost 4 bases, with 11 bases between them.

The CDR3 DNA follows: TGTGCCAGCAGCTTAGCACGACTAGCGGGCACAGATACGCAGTATTTT. It specifies CASSLARLAGTDTQYF. The rearrangement joins TRBV7-9 to TRBJ2-3, with 9 bases that match TRBD2. Germline CDR1 reads SEHNR; CDR2 reads FQNEAQ (reference sequence). Losses at the gene ends were 0 bases for V and 1 base for J; bases not matched to a gene: 2. The CDR3 covers 16 residues.

The chain recombines TRBV24-1 with TRBJ2-6, with 13 bases fitting TRBD2. Germline V gene data show CDR1 as KGHDR and CDR2 as SFDVKD. With 3 bases clipped from V and 0 bases from J, the junction kept 7 bases outside the gene matches. The CDR3 loop spans 20 amino acids. This CDR3 reads CATSDPRTSGSSSGANVLTF. The CDR3 DNA follows: TGTGCCACCAGTGATCCGAGGACTAGCGGGAGCTCCTCTGGGGCCAACGTCCTGACTTTC.

The sample holds one count of this clone. This chain joins TRBV7-2 and TRBJ2-1; 11 nucleotides match TRBD2. Germline lookup yields CDR1 SGHTA and CDR2 FQGNSA. The CDR3 consists of 17 residues. Germline trimming cut 5 bases from V and 1 base from J; bases unmatched to any gene: 7. The CDR3 DNA follows: TGTGCCAGCAGCCACACCGGGACTAGCGGTTCCTACAATGAGCAGTTCTTC. Amino acids: CASSHTGTSGSYNEQFF.

This clone is a singleton in its sample. The chain combines TRBV5-8 with TRBJ1-5; no reliable D call. This CDR3 has 13 amino acids. Deletions cut 4 bases from V and 4 bases from J, with 9 bases between. Germline assignment: CDR1 SGHTS and CDR2 YDEGEE. DNA of the CDR3: TGTGCCAGCAGCGTGGGCCTGAATCAGCCCCAGCATTTT. Translation: CASSVGLNQPQHF.

A single count supports this clone. The V gene is TRBV24-1, the J gene TRBJ2-7; no firm D call. From germline, CDR1 is KGHDR and CDR2 SFDVKD. The V end was cut by 4 bases, the J end by 0 bases, with 6 bases between. The CDR3 has 13 amino acids. In DNA form, the CDR3 reads TGTGCCACCAGTGAGGTGGACTCCTACGAGCAGTACTTC. As protein: CATSEVDSYEQYF.

This chain connects TRBV19 to TRBJ2-1; TRBD2 agrees at 9 bases. Per the germline V gene, CDR1 is LNHDA and CDR2 is SQIVND (reference sequence). The J segment lost 4 bases and the V segment lost 3 bases, leaving 4 bases of the junction unmatched. The CDR3 totals 15 residues. The CDR3, as DNA: TGTGCCAGTAGTATTGGACTAGCGCGGTACAATGAGCAGTTCTTC. Translated, it gives CASSIGLARYNEQFF.

This rearrangement joins TRBV7-8 to TRBJ1-1; D not resolved. The CDR3 sequence is 16 residues long. V was shortened by 1 base and J by 0 bases, with 12 bases between the two germline ends. CDR1 and CDR2 (germline): SGHVS, FQNEAQ. CDR3 bases: TGTGCCAGCAGCTTAGTTTCCGGTCACATGAACACTGAAGCTTTCTTT. Amino acids: CASSLVSGHMNTEAFF.

V and J are TRBV18 and TRBJ2-3, with D possibly matching TRBD1 (6 bases). The germline V and J ends were trimmed by 2 bases and 4 bases, with 13 bases remaining between them. The CDR3 is 15 amino acids. Germline V lookup: CDR1 KGHSH, CDR2 LQKENI. The CDR3 region has the DNA TGTGCCAGCTCACCAATAACACAGGGCGCAGATACGCAGTATTTT. The encoded protein is CASSPITQGADTQYF.

The chain recombines TRBV7-9 with TRBJ2-1, with D maybe TRBD2 (5 bases). V gave up 3 bases and J gave up 2 bases, with 14 bases separating them. This CDR3 region has 16 residues. The V gene's germline CDR1 is SEHNR and CDR2 FQNEAQ (reference sequence). The CDR3 DNA follows: TGTGCCAGCAGCTTCCGGGGTTCGAGCCCCTACAATGAGCAGTTCTTC. Its protein is CASSFRGSSPYNEQFF. Full variable domain (missing parts from reference TRBV7-9 and TRBJ2-1): DTGVSQNPRHKITKRGQNVTFRCDPISEHNRLYWYRQTLGQGPEFLTYFQNEAQLEKSRLLSDRFSAERPKGSFSTLEIQRTEQGDSAMYLCASSFRGSSPYNEQFFGPGTRLTVL.

V and J are TRBV7-9 and TRBJ2-2; TRBD1 is a possible D gene (6 bases). This CDR3 has 16 amino acids. Germline V gives CDR1 SEHNR, CDR2 FQNEAQ (reference sequence). Trimming cost V 2 bases and J 4 bases, with 14 bases left between them. The CDR3 nucleotides read TGTGCCAGCAGCTTATCAGGGGTATTACGCACCGGGGAGCTGTTTTTT. Translated: CASSLSGVLRTGELFF.

V usage is TRBV18 and J usage is TRBJ1-1, with D unclear. Germline V gives CDR1 KGHSH, CDR2 LQKENI. V was pared by 6 bases and J by 6 bases, with 20 bases between. CDR3 length: 15 amino acids. The CDR3 is CASSRGLSPIAEAFF. CDR3 nucleotides: TGTGCCAGCTCGCGCGGACTAAGCCCTATCGCTGAAGCTTTCTTT. Together with reference TRBV18 and TRBJ1-1, the CDR3 gives the full variable domain: NAGVMQNPRHLVRRRGQEARLRCSPMKGHSHVYWYRQLPEEGLKFMVYLQKENIIDESGMPKERFSAEFPKEGPSILRIQQVVRGDSAAYFCASSRGLSPIAEAFFGQGTRLTVV.

This sequence joins TRBV28 and TRBJ2-7, with TRBD1 as a possible D gene (6 bases). CDR3 length: 14 amino acids. V lost 6 bases, J lost 2 bases, and 14 bases lay in between. Germline CDR1 MDHEN, CDR2 SYDVKM. CDR3 in amino acids: CASRALGATYEQYF. In DNA, the CDR3 is TGTGCCAGCAGAGCCCTGGGGGCCACCTACGAGCAGTACTTC.

The chain combines TRBV19 with TRBJ2-3, with a tentative D call TRBD2 (7 bases). CDR3 size: 15 residues. Germline V gene data show CDR1 as LNHDA and CDR2 as SQIVND (reference sequence). V was trimmed by 5 bases and J by 2 bases, leaving 14 bases between them. The CDR3 nucleotides are TGTGCCAGTAGTCTCAGGGAGGGGGACACAGATACGCAGTATTTT. Translating gives CASSLREGDTDTQYF.

Note on this clone: One end of the junction fails to match germline, which may point to a read error. The chain links TRBV4-3 to TRBJ1-2; 8 bases are a match to TRBD1. Germline V gene lookup returns CDR1 LGHNA and CDR2 YSLEER. The CDR3 has 15 residues. The CDR3 sequence: CASRQAGGGFYGYTF. CDR3 nucleotide sequence: TGCGCCAGCAGACAAGCAGGGGGCGGTTTCTATGGCTACACCTTC.